The next 26 T cell receptor beta chains were all read from a single sample in a study of T-cell reconstitution after alpha-beta-depleted transplantation in children. TCRbeta library preparation incorporated unique molecular identifiers. Each CDR3 protein gets one entry after TCRdb re-called the PCR reads with MiXCR. In the table there are 200,000 to 250,000 distinct CDR3 sequences, roughly a tenth of which are singletons. The source was PBMCs from the stem cell graft donor, collected from the stem cell graft. The receptors shown here come from a human donor who donated a stem cell graft to a child with acute lymphoblastic leukemia.

V usage is TRBV5-1 and J usage is TRBJ2-5; TRBD1 aligns across 8 bases. Per germline, CDR1 SGHRS and CDR2 YFSETQ. CDR3 length: 14 residues. Germline trimming cut 4 bases from V and 5 bases from J; bases unmatched to any gene: 7. The CDR3 is CASSPTDREETQYF. The CDR3 bases are TGCGCCAGCAGCCCAACGGACAGGGAGGAGACCCAGTACTTC.

The chain joins TRBV29-1 to TRBJ1-1; possibly TRBD1 for D (5 bases). CDR1 SQVTM and CDR2 ANQGSEA come from the germline V gene. The length of the CDR3 is 15 residues. The V end lost 6 bases, the J end lost 4 bases, and 21 bases lay between the germline ends. Here the CDR3 DNA reads TGCAGCGTCGACCCCAATAGTAATACAGGCACTGAAGCTTTCTTT. Encoded protein: CSVDPNSNTGTEAFF.

V is TRBV7-2 and J is TRBJ1-5; perhaps TRBD1 as D (5 bases). V gave up 5 bases and J gave up 6 bases, with 17 bases separating them. The V gene's germline CDR1 is SGHTA and CDR2 FQGNSA. The length of the CDR3 is 15 residues. CDR3 loop: CASSPFGRVGQPQHF. The CDR3 DNA is TGTGCCAGCAGCCCATTCGGCAGGGTGGGTCAGCCCCAGCATTTT.

This clonotype was observed at least ten times. V is TRBV4-2 and J is TRBJ2-3; a possible D gene is TRBD1 (5 bases). The ends were cut back, 1 base at V and 1 base at J, with 12 bases in the middle. CDR1 and CDR2 (germline): LGHNA, YNFKEQ. The CDR3 covers 16 residues. The CDR3: CASSQGNTGRTDTQYF. Here the CDR3 DNA reads TGTGCCAGCAGCCAAGGCAACACAGGACGCACAGATACGCAGTATTTT.

The rearrangement joins TRBV5-6 to TRBJ2-3; TRBD2 agrees at 8 bases. There are 17 residues in the CDR3. Germline loops: CDR1 SGHDT, CDR2 YYEEEE. V was pared by 2 bases and J by 6 bases, with 14 bases of the junction left unmatched. This chain's CDR3 is CASSFMGLGFLDDTQYF. CDR3 sequence (DNA): TGTGCCAGCAGCTTCATGGGACTAGGGTTTCTCGACGATACGCAGTATTTT.

A few counts support this clonotype. The V call is TRBV7-9, the J call TRBJ1-1; TRBD1 is a possible D gene (6 bases). V lost 4 bases to trimming and J lost 3 bases, with 15 bases between them. CDR1 and CDR2 (germline): SEHNR, FQNEAQ (reference sequence). The CDR3 spans 15 residues. This chain's CDR3 is CASSSRGAGDTEAFF. The CDR3 DNA sequence: TGTGCCAGCAGCTCCCGCGGGGCAGGGGACACTGAAGCTTTCTTT.

The chain is built from TRBV20-1 and TRBJ2-2; 7 bases align to TRBD1. The germline V gene encodes CDR1 DFQATT and CDR2 SNEGSKA (reference sequence). The CDR3 totals 18 residues. Trimming cost V 1 base and J 0 bases; bases outside gene matches: 11. CDR3 loop: CSARVPAGQESNTGELFF. The CDR3 DNA reads TGCAGTGCTAGAGTTCCCGCCGGACAGGAATCGAACACCGGGGAGCTGTTTTTT.

This clonotype was found many times. The V and J genes are TRBV27 and TRBJ2-7; 7 nucleotides agree with TRBD1. This CDR3 is 13 amino acids long. CDR1 is MNHEY and CDR2 is SMNVEV in the germline V gene (reference sequence). With V trimmed by 3 bases and J by 3 bases, 2 bases remained unmatched. The CDR3 sequence: CASSFGTVYEQYF. In DNA form, the CDR3 reads TGTGCCAGCAGTTTCGGGACAGTCTACGAGCAGTACTTC.

This clonotype was recorded at least ten times. The chain carries TRBV20-1 and TRBJ2-1; 14 bases map to TRBD2. CDR1 and CDR2 from the germline V gene are DFQATT and SNEGSKA (reference sequence). The V gene end was trimmed by 8 bases and the J gene end by 8 bases; junction bases not matched to a gene: 5. CDR3 length equals 13 residues. The CDR3 protein is CSMTSGGADEQFF. The CDR3 DNA follows: TGCAGTATGACTAGCGGGGGGGCGGATGAGCAGTTCTTC.

This clonotype was picked up many times. The rearrangement joins TRBV20-1 to TRBJ1-5, with 9 nucleotides matching TRBD1. V was pared by 5 bases and J by 0 bases, with 11 bases of the junction left unmatched. The CDR3 has 17 residues. Germline V gene sequence: CDR1 DFQATT, CDR2 SNEGSKA (reference sequence). CDR3 bases: TGCAGTGCTGGGGGGGACAGGGAATCCTTTAGCAATCAGCCCCAGCATTTT. Protein product: CSAGGDRESFSNQPQHF.

This rearrangement joins TRBV19 to TRBJ1-5; the match to TRBD1 covers 7 bases. J gave up 1 base and V 2 bases, and 5 bases lay outside the gene matches. CDR1 is LNHDA and CDR2 is SQIVND in the germline V gene (reference sequence). This CDR3 comprises 16 residues. CDR3 nucleotides: TGTGCCAGTAGTATATACAGGGGCGTAAGCAATCAGCCCCAGCATTTT. Its protein product is CASSIYRGVSNQPQHF.

This clonotype was recorded at least ten times. The genes are TRBV3-1 and TRBJ2-5; D is ambiguous. V was trimmed by 0 bases and J by 7 bases, leaving 0 bases between them. The length of the CDR3 is 10 residues. The germline gives CDR1 LGHDT, CDR2 YNNKEL (reference sequence). CDR3 region: CASSQETQYF. CDR3 nucleotides: TGTGCCAGCAGCCAAGAGACCCAGTACTTC.

This clonotype was counted at least ten times. The rearrangement links TRBV5-1 to TRBJ2-5; the D gene is possibly TRBD1 (5 bases). The CDR3 spans 13 residues. Trimming removed 4 bases from V and 5 bases from J, with 12 bases in between. The V gene's germline CDR1 is SGHRS and CDR2 YFSETQ. The DNA for the CDR3 is TGCGCCAGCAGCCCGGACACGGTTGAGACCCAGTACTTC. Its translation is CASSPDTVETQYF.

The chain couples TRBV6-1 to TRBJ1-2, with unresolved D. The CDR3 extends over 13 amino acids. Deletions cut 5 bases from V and 8 bases from J, with 15 bases between. Germline CDR1 MNHNS, CDR2 SASEGT. The CDR3 loop reads CASSQTQLRGYTF. CDR3 DNA sequence: TGTGCCAGCAGTCAAACACAGCTTCGGGGCTACACCTTC.

This clonotype has a count of ten or more. The CDR3 bases are TGCGCCAGCAGCTTGGGGACAAAGCTGGGAGATACGCAGTATTTT. This sequence encodes CASSLGTKLGDTQYF. The genes are TRBV5-1 and TRBJ2-3; weak D call: TRBD1 (5 bases). CDR1 is SGHRS, CDR2 YFSETQ, per germline. The CDR3 extends over 15 amino acids. Trimming shortened V by 0 bases and J by 5 bases, and 13 bases separated the two germline ends.

This clonotype was detected a few times. The chain has TRBV29-1 and TRBJ2-1; 8 bases are shared with TRBD2. The CDR3 length is 15 residues. J was trimmed by 2 bases and V by 6 bases; bases with no gene match: 9. Looked up from germline, CDR1 is SQVTM and CDR2 is ANQGSEA. The CDR3 spells CSVLGLAGPYNEQFF. The CDR3, as DNA: TGCAGCGTCCTAGGGCTAGCGGGCCCCTACAATGAGCAGTTCTTC.

The table lists this clonotype with a few counts. The chain combines TRBV20-1 with TRBJ2-4, with D unresolved. The CDR3 consists of 12 residues. Germline values: CDR1 DFQATT, CDR2 SNEGSKA (reference sequence). CDR3 sequence: CSVDSSSDIQYF. Here the CDR3 DNA reads TGCAGCGTCGACTCCAGCTCAGACATTCAGTACTTC.

This clonotype came up a few times. The J gene is TRBJ2-2, the V gene TRBV20-1; D is possibly TRBD1 or TRBD2 (5 bases each). This CDR3 is built from 12 residues. V was trimmed by 6 bases and J by 5 bases, leaving 10 bases between them. Germline-derived CDR1 and CDR2 are DFQATT and SNEGSKA (reference sequence). The CDR3 bases are TGCAGTGCGCAGAGGGGTACCGGGGAGCTGTTTTTT. Protein: CSAQRGTGELFF.

This clonotype has ten or more counts. The V gene is TRBV7-9, the J gene TRBJ1-1; D is unclear. The CDR3 runs 15 residues. Germline V gives CDR1 SEHNR, CDR2 FQNEAQ (reference sequence). Trimming took 4 bases from V and 3 from J, leaving 15 bases between them. CDR3 coding DNA: TGTGCCAGCAGCTCCCTGACGAGGCCCTACACTGAAGCTTTCTTT. Translating it yields CASSSLTRPYTEAFF.

The V and J genes are TRBV12-3 or TRBV12-4 and TRBJ2-1, with a possible D match to TRBD1 (6 bases). Trimming left V 5 bases short and J 4 bases short, with 9 bases between. The length of the CDR3 is 13 residues. The CDR3 sequence is CASSPTGYNEQFF. In DNA form, the CDR3 reads TGTGCCAGCAGTCCGACAGGTTACAATGAGCAGTTCTTC.

This clonotype was counted many times. The V gene is TRBV18, the J gene TRBJ1-5, with D tentatively TRBD1 (5 bases). V lost 1 base, J lost 3 bases, and 10 bases lay in between. Germline CDR1 reads KGHSH; CDR2 reads LQKENI. This CDR3 has 15 amino acids. Written as DNA, the CDR3 is TGTGCCAGCTCACCACAGGGGAATAACAATCAGCCCCAGCATTTT. Its protein product is CASSPQGNNNQPQHF. The variable domain in full, with the rest retrieved from reference TRBV18 and TRBJ1-5, is NAGVMQNPRHLVRRRGQEARLRCSPMKGHSHVYWYRQLPEEGLKFMVYLQKENIIDESGMPKERFSAEFPKEGPSILRIQQVVRGDSAAYFCASSPQGNNNQPQHFGDGTRLSIL.

This chain connects TRBV11-3 to TRBJ1-1; TRBD1 aligns across 7 bases. The V gene end was trimmed by 5 bases and the J gene end by 11 bases; junction bases not matched to a gene: 8. Germline-derived CDR1 and CDR2 are SGHNT and YENEEA. The CDR3 has 12 residues. The CDR3: CASSPRTGDAFF. CDR3 nucleotides: TGTGCCAGCAGCCCCCGGACAGGAGACGCTTTCTTT.

In this sample, this clonotype turned up many times. This sequence joins TRBV10-3 and TRBJ2-7, with D unclear. Germline values: CDR1 ENHRY, CDR2 SYGVKD. CDR3 size: 12 residues. With 10 bases removed from V and 5 bases from J, the gap between germline ends came to 15 bases. DNA of the CDR3: TGTGCCACTCTGGGTTTGGCGGACGAGCAGTACTTC. It is translated as CATLGLADEQYF.

The table lists this clonotype with a few counts. The chain carries TRBV5-1 and TRBJ1-5; a possible D gene is TRBD1 (6 bases). This CDR3 region has 15 residues. CDR1 is SGHRS, CDR2 YFSETQ, per germline. V gave up 4 bases and J gave up 0 bases, with 11 bases separating them. The CDR3 is CASSVTGNSNQPQHF. The DNA for the CDR3 is TGCGCCAGCAGCGTGACAGGAAATAGCAATCAGCCCCAGCATTTT.

This clonotype was picked up a small number of times. The V and J genes are TRBV7-9 and TRBJ1-1, with 7 bases matching TRBD1. Trimming cost V 4 bases and J 5 bases; bases outside gene matches: 10. Germline loops: CDR1 SEHNR, CDR2 FQNEAQ (reference sequence). This CDR3 spans 15 amino acids. The DNA for the CDR3 is TGTGCCAGCAGCTCCCCCGGGGACAGAAGAACTGAAGCTTTCTTT. This translates into CASSSPGDRRTEAFF.

This chain links TRBV10-3 with TRBJ2-1, with D perhaps TRBD1 or TRBD2 (5 bases each). From germline, CDR1 is ENHRY and CDR2 SYGVKD. CDR3 length: 14 amino acids. Trimming pared 10 bases from V and 1 base from J, leaving 14 bases between. CDR3 DNA sequence: TGTGCCAGCGCTGGGACCGATTCCTACAATGAGCAGTTCTTC. Its translation is CASAGTDSYNEQFF.